Listed below are T cell receptor beta chains from one sample, sequenced in a study of CD8 T cells in ankylosing spondylitis. MiXCR was run by TCRdb on the 5' RACE reads, yielding one entry per CDR3 protein. The sample lists 250,000 to 350,000 distinct CDR3 sequences; 20% to 25% were seen once. Sequencing was done on a sample of blood, either unsorted or a sorted T cell fraction (not recorded which). Every receptor here comes from a female donor with ankylosing spondylitis or in good health (not recorded which). Each CDR3 is given with its conserved first and last residue. D genes are given only for firm matches. Expanded clones are given a class, and other clones once, few, many or no size at all.

v_gene	d_gene	j_gene	abundance	CDR3nt	CDR3aa
TRBV12-3/TRBV12-4	TRBD1	TRBJ1-5	-	TGTGCCAGCAGTTTTAATGACAGGGATCAGCCCCAGCATTTT	CASSFNDRDQPQHF
TRBV4-2	-	TRBJ2-6	few	TGTGCCAGCACCTCTGTCTTATCTGGGGCCAACGTCCTGACTTTC	CASTSVLSGANVLTF
TRBV7-2	-	TRBJ2-3	few	TGTGCCAGCAGCTACACAACCACCTTCACAGATACGCAGTATTTT	CASSYTTTFTDTQYF
TRBV15	TRBD2	TRBJ2-1	-	TGTGCCACCAGCAGACAAGGGACTAGTCCCTACAATGAGCAGTTCTTC	CATSRQGTSPYNEQFF
TRBV7-3	-	TRBJ2-1	-	TGTGCCAGCAGCTTAAAAGGGGCCCCGGGGAGCTACAATGAGCAGTTCTTC	CASSLKGAPGSYNEQFF
TRBV29-1	-	TRBJ2-3	few	TGCAGTTCCCGCGGACTCGCCCACACAGATACGCAGTATTTT	CSSRGLAHTDTQYF
TRBV14	-	TRBJ2-3	-	TGTGCCAGCAGCCAAGTGCGGGACTCTAGCACAGATACGCAGTATTTT	CASSQVRDSSTDTQYF
TRBV20-1	TRBD2	TRBJ2-1	few	TGCAGTGCTTATGGGACTAGCGGGACCTACAATGAGCAGTTCTTC	CSAYGTSGTYNEQFF
TRBV29-1	-	TRBJ1-2	many	TGCAGCGTTGAGGATCTAATATCAACCTATGGCTACACCTTC	CSVEDLISTYGYTF
TRBV2	TRBD1	TRBJ2-3	-	TGTGCCGTCCAGGGGGCAGGCCACACAGATACGCAGTATTTT	CAVQGAGHTDTQYF